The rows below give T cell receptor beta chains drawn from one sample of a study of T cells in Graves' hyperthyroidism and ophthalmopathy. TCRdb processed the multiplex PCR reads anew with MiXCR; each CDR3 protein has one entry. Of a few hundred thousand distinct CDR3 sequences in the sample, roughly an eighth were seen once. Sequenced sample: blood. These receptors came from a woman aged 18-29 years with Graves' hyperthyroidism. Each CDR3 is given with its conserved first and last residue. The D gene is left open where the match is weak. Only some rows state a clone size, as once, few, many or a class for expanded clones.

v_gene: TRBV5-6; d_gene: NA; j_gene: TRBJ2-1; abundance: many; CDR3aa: CASSLALQNEQFF; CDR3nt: TGTGCCAGCAGCTTGGCCCTACAGAATGAGCAGTTCTTC
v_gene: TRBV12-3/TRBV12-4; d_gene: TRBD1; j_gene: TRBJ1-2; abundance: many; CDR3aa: CASRGQGTFEGYTF; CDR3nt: TGTGCCAGCAGGGGACAGGGAACCTTCGAGGGCTACACCTTC
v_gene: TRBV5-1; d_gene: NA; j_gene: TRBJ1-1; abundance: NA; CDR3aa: CASSFMGAITEAFF; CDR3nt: TGCGCCAGCAGCTTTATGGGGGCCATCACTGAAGCTTTCTTT
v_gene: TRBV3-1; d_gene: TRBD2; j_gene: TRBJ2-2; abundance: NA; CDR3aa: CASSHRLAAGELFF; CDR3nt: TGTGCCAGCAGCCACCGACTAGCAGCCGGGGAGCTGTTTTTT
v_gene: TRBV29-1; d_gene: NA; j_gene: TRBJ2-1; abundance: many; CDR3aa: CSGVPSSYNEQFF; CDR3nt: TGCAGCGGGGTACCCAGCTCCTACAATGAGCAGTTCTTC
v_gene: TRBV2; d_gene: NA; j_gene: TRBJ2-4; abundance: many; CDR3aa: CASSGGMRGRNIQYF; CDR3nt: TGTGCCAGCAGTGGGGGAATGCGGGGAAGGAACATTCAGTACTTC
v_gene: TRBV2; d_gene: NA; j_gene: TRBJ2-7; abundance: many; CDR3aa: CASTPHGAYEQYF; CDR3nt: TGTGCCAGCACTCCTCACGGTGCCTACGAGCAGTACTTC
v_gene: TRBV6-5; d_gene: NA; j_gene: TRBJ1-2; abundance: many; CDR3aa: CASSYSLEYDGYTF; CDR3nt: TGTGCCAGCAGTTACTCCCTCGAATACGATGGCTACACCTTC
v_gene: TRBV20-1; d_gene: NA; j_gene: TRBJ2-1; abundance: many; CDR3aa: CSATSEGGAYNEQFF; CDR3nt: TGCAGTGCCACAAGCGAGGGGGGGGCCTACAATGAGCAGTTCTTC
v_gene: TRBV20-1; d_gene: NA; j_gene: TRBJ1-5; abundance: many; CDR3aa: CSARSETGSNRQPQHF; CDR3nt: TGCAGTGCTAGATCGGAGACAGGCTCTAATCGGCAGCCCCAGCATTTT
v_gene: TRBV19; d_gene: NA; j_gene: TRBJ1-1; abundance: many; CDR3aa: CASRWNFMNTEAFF; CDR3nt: TGTGCCAGTAGATGGAACTTCATGAACACTGAAGCTTTCTTT
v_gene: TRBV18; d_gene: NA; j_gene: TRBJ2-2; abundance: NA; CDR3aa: CASSPATRANTGELFF; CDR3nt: TGTGCCAGCTCACCCGCGACTAGAGCGAACACCGGGGAGCTGTTTTTT
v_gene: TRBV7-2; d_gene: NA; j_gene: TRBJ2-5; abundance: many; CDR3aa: CASSSRPGAGETQYF; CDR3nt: TGTGCCAGCAGCTCGCGCCCTGGGGCGGGAGAGACCCAGTACTTC
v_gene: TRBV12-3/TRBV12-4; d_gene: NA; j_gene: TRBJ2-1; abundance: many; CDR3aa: CASSLGTLNNEQFF; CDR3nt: TGTGCCAGCAGTTTAGGGACACTCAACAATGAGCAGTTCTTC
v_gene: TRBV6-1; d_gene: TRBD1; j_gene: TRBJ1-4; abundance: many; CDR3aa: CASSSPGQGGEKLFF; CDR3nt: TGTGCCAGCAGTTCGCCGGGACAGGGGGGGGAAAAACTGTTTTTT
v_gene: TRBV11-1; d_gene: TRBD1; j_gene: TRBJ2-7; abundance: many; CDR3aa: CASSLAWTGTYEQYF; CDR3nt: TGTGCCAGCAGCTTAGCTTGGACAGGGACCTACGAGCAGTACTTC
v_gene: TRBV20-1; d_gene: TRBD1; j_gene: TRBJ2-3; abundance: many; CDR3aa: CSAGGADTQYF; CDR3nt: TGCAGTGCAGGGGGCGCAGATACGCAGTATTTT
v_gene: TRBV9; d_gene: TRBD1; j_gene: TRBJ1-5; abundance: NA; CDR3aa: CASSGTGPAEPQHF; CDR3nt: TGTGCCAGCAGCGGGACAGGCCCCGCCGAGCCCCAGCATTTT
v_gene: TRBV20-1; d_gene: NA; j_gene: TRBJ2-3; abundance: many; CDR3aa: CSAKLAGADTQYF; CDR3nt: TGCAGTGCTAAACTAGCAGGTGCAGATACGCAGTATTTT
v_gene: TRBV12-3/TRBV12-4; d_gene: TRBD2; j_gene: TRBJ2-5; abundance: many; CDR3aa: CATGGGMRETQYF; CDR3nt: TGTGCTACGGGGGGGGGAATGAGAGAGACCCAGTACTTC
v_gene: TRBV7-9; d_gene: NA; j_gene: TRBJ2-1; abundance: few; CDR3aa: CAISSSNNEQFF; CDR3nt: TGTGCCATCAGTAGCTCAAACAATGAGCAGTTCTTC
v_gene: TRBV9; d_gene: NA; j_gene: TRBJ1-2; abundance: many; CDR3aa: CASSVGAGGNYGYTF; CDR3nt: TGTGCCAGCAGCGTGGGAGCGGGGGGGAACTATGGCTACACCTTC
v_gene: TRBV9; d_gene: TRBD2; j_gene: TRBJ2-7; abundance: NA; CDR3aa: CASSVGLAGGQDEQYF; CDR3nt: TGTGCCAGCAGCGTAGGACTAGCGGGAGGACAGGACGAGCAGTACTTC
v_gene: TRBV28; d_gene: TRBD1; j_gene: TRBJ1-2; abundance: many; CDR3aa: CASSRTGTPELGGYTF; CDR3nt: TGTGCCAGCAGCCGGACAGGCACTCCGGAATTAGGTGGCTACACCTTC
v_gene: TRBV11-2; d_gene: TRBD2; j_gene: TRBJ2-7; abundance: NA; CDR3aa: CASSLTSGKNYEQYF; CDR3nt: TGTGCCAGCAGCTTAACTAGCGGGAAGAACTACGAGCAGTACTTC
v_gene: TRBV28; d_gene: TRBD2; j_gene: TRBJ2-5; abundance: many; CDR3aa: CASSLFAAGGQGETQYF; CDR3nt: TGTGCCAGCAGTTTATTTGCGGCGGGGGGCCAGGGGGAGACCCAGTACTTC
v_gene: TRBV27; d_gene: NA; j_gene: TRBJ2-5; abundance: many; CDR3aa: CASSGTAPETQYF; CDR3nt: TGTGCCAGCAGCGGGACCGCTCCGGAGACCCAGTACTTC
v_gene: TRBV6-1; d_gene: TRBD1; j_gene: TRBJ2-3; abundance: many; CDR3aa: CASRHPGTGRTDTQYF; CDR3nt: TGTGCCAGCAGACACCCGGGGACAGGGCGCACAGATACGCAGTATTTT
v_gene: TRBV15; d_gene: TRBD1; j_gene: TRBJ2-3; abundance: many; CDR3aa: CATSRGQGLTTTDTQYF; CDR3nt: TGTGCCACCAGCAGAGGACAGGGTTTGACCACCACAGATACGCAGTATTTT
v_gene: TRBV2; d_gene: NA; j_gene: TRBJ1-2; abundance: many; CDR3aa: CASRLSGDGYTF; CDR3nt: TGTGCCAGCAGATTATCTGGGGATGGCTACACCTTC
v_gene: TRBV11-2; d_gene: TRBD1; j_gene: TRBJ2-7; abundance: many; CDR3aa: CASSFLRDRVPYEQYF; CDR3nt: TGTGCCAGCAGCTTTCTCCGGGACAGGGTACCCTACGAGCAGTACTTC
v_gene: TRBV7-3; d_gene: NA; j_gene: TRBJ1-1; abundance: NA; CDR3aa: CAGSFKVRGTEAFF; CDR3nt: TGTGCCGGCAGCTTCAAGGTCAGGGGCACTGAAGCTTTCTTT
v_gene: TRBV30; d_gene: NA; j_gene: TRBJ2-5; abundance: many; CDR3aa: CAWGGGETQYF; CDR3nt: TGTGCCTGGGGCGGTGGAGAGACCCAGTACTTC
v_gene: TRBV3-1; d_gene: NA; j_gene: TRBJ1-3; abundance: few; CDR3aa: CASSQDFGNTIYF; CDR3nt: TGTGCCAGCAGCCAAGACTTTGGAAACACCATATATTTT
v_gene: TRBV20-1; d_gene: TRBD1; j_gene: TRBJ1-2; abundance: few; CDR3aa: CSAYRDRGPYGYTF; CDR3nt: TGCAGTGCTTACCGGGACAGGGGGCCGTATGGCTACACCTTC
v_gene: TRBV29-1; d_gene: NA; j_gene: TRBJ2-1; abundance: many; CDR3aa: CSVGQQAGGSLYGNEQFF; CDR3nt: TGCAGCGTTGGGCAGCAAGCAGGCGGTTCCCTGTATGGCAATGAGCAGTTCTTC
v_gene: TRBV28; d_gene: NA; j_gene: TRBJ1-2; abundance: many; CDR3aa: CASGSTLYGYTF; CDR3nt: TGTGCCAGTGGGAGCACTCTCTATGGCTACACCTTC
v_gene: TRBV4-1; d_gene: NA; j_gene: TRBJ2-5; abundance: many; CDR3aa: CASSPAQGTQYF; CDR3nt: TGCGCCAGCAGCCCAGCCCAGGGGACCCAGTACTTC
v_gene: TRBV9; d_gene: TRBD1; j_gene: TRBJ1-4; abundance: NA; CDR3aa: CASSERQGSRGEKLFF; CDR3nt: TGTGCCAGCAGCGAAAGACAGGGGAGTAGGGGGGAAAAACTGTTTTTT
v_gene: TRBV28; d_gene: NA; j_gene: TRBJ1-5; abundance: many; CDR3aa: CASKKPISSRPQHF; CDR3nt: TGTGCCAGCAAAAAACCCATCTCCAGTCGGCCCCAGCATTTT
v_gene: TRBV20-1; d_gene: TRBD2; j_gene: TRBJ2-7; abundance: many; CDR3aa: CSARDLLAGKFYEQYF; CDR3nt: TGCAGTGCTAGAGATCTCCTAGCGGGGAAATTCTACGAGCAGTACTTC
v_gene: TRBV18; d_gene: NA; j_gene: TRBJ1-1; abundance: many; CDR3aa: CASSPGLGHTEAFF; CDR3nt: TGTGCCAGCTCACCTGGACTTGGGCACACTGAAGCTTTCTTT
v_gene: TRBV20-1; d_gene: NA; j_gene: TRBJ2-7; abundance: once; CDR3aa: CSARAPVSSYEQYF; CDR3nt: TGCAGTGCTAGAGCGCCGGTGAGCTCCTACGAGCAGTACTTC
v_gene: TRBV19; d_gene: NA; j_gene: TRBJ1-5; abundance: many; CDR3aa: CASSIGGFGNQPQHF; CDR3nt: TGTGCCAGTAGTATTGGGGGGTTTGGCAATCAGCCCCAGCATTTT
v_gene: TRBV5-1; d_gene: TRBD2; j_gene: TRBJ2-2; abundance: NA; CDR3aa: CASSSSKTSGGVNTGELFF; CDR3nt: TGCGCCAGCAGCAGTTCGAAGACTAGCGGCGGAGTGAACACCGGGGAGCTGTTTTTT